This TCR beta chain was identified during a study of shared clonotypes between healthy human individuals. Study-wide points: Compared with clonotypes that all four donors shared, non-shared clonotypes had lower generation probabilities. Only blood samples were collected, and tissue repertoires likely differ.

CDR1 and CDR2 (germline): MDHEN, SYDVKM. The CDR3 sequence is 14 residues long. V lost 4 bases and J lost 3, with 10 bases in between. Original processing methods: From ImmunoSEQ came sequences covering only the junction and carrying no quality scores, so filtering differed. The table came from immunoSEQ multiplex PCR; TCRdb's copy has only in-frame clones and leaves some out. The DNA gave D and trimming, while V, J and clone size come from that table. The sample lists 2.3 million or so clones, 80% to 95% occurring once. Worth noting for this clone: Its antigen is unknown.

Donors were healthy HIV-negative adults without recently reported acute infections or vaccinations. Specimen: naive CD4+ T cells from PBMCs. The subset denotes: CD45RA+ positively selected. This receptor was obtained from a man younger than 30 in good health. Some clones in this sample may be carry-over from other donors' samples. The rearrangement uses TRBV28 and TRBJ1-3; unclear D gene. The CDR3 DNA reads TGTGCCAGCAGTTCCCGGTCGGTTGGAAACACCATATATTTT. This codes for CASSSRSVGNTIYF.